The T cell receptor beta chain under discussion was sequenced for a study of beta chain features in type 1 diabetes. Turning to the study itself: Examined across all samples were roughly 110,000,000 sorted cells. The study, taken as a whole, reports: Across all four CD4+ subsets, people with type 1 diabetes showed modestly shorter TCRB CDR3s.

What was sequenced were expressed TCRB transcripts, since all of the isolated RNA had been reverse transcribed. The read count averaged about 3.3 million across naive, central memory and regulatory T cell samples. Method: immunoSEQ multiplex PCR; TCRdb's copy keeps in-frame clones and lacks some. The data show about 710,000 clones, 11% to 15% seen once. To note about this clone: What it binds is unknown.

Staining for CD45RO/CCR7/CD25/CD127/CD95/CD27 allowed sorting of CD4+ naive, central memory, regulatory and stem cell-like memory cells. Germline assignment: CDR1 SGDLS and CDR2 YYNGEE. The CDR3 covers 15 residues. Trimming left V 2 bases short and J 0 bases short, with 11 bases between. The J gene is TRBJ2-5, the V gene TRBV9; D might be TRBD1 or TRBD2, each matching 6 bases. The clonotype originates from a man in his late teens or twenties with type 1 diabetes. The sequenced sample was naive CD4+ T cells from blood. CDR3 protein: CASSVGGPDQETQYF. In DNA form, the CDR3 reads TGTGCCAGCAGCGTCGGGGGCCCCGACCAAGAGACCCAGTACTTC.